The present T cell receptor beta chain was sequenced within a study of PD-1 blockade in classical Hodgkin lymphoma. Findings and caveats of the study: A significant rise in TCR diversity was seen by C4D1 for CD4+ cells but not for CD8+ cells. In newly diagnosed patients, baseline TCR diversity was reportedly below that of healthy donors. Complete responders matched newly diagnosed patients in baseline diversity. Nothing has yet pinned down what causes the repertoire differences, possibly disease activity or prior therapy.

All patients experienced relapse after autologous stem cell transplantation, and brentuximab vedotin exposure was variable. From thawed PBMCs, CD8+ T cells were isolated by magnetic negative selection. TCRdb's table, derived via immunoSEQ multiplex PCR, lists solely in-frame clones and lacks some. The data hold more than 750 clones, with around 83% observed a single time. This clone is labeled as hyperexpanded (1% or more). Its specificity is unknown. The V gene lost 1 base and the J gene lost 2 bases, with 10 bases spanning the gap. This CDR3 spans 16 amino acids. The germline CDR1 and CDR2 sequences are SGHRS and YFSETQ.

The specimen comprised CD8+ T cells from blood, sampled at baseline. The chain couples TRBV5-1 to TRBJ1-6; D perhaps matches TRBD1 (5 bases). The sequence derives from a human donor with classical Hodgkin lymphoma. DNA of the CDR3: TGCGCCAGCAGCTTGACGGTGGGGCCCTATAATTCACCCCTCCACTTT. Encoded protein: CASSLTVGPYNSPLHF.